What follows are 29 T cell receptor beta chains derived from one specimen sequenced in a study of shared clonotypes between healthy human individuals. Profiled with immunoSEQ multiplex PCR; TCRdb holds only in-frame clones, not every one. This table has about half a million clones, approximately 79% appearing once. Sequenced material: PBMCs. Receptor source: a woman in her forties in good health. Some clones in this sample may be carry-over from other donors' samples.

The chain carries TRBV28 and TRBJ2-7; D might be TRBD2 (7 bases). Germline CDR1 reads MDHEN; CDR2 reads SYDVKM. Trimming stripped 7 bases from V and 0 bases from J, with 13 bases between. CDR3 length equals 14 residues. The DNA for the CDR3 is TGTGCCAGCATAGGGGGGGATCACTCCTACGAGCAGTACTTC. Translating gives CASIGGDHSYEQYF.

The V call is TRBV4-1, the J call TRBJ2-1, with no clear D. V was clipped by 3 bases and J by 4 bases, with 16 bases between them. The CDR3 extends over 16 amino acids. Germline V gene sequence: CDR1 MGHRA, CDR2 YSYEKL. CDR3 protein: CASSHRLPLGYNEQFF. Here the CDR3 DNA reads TGCGCCAGCAGCCATCGGTTACCCCTAGGGTACAATGAGCAGTTCTTC.

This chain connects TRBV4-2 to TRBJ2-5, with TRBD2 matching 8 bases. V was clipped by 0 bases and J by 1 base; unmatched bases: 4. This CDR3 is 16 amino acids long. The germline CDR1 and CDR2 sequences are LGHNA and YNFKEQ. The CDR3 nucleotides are TGTGCCAGCAGCCAAGATTTAGCGGGACCCCAAGAGACCCAGTACTTC. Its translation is CASSQDLAGPQETQYF.

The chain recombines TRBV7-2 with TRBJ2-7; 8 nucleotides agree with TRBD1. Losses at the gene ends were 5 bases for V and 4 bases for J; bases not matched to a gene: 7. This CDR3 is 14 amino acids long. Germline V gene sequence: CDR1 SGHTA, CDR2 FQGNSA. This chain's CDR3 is CASSAHRGSYEQYF. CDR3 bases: TGTGCCAGCAGCGCCCACAGGGGGAGTTACGAGCAGTACTTC.

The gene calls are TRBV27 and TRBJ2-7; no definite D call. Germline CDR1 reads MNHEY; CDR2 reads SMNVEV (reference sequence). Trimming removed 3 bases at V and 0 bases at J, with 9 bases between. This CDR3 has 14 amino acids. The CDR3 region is CASSLAAISYEQYF. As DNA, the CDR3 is TGTGCCAGCAGTTTGGCAGCCATCTCCTACGAGCAGTACTTC.

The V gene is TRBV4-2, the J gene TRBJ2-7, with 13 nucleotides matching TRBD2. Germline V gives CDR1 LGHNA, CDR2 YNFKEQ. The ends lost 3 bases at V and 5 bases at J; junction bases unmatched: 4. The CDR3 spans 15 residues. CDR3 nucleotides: TGTGCCAGCAGCCATAGGACTAGCGGGAGAAACGAGCAGTACTTC. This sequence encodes CASSHRTSGRNEQYF.

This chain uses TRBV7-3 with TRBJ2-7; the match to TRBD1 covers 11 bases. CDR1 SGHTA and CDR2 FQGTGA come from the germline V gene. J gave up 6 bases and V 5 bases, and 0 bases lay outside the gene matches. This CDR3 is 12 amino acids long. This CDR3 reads CASSGTGGEQYF. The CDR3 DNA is TGTGCCAGCAGCGGGACAGGGGGCGAGCAGTACTTC.

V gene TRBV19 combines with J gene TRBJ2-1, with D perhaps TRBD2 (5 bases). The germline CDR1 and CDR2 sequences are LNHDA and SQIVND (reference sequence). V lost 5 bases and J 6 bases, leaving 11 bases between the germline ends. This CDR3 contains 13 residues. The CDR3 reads CASSQLGINEQFF. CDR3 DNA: TGTGCCAGTAGTCAACTAGGGATCAATGAGCAGTTCTTC.

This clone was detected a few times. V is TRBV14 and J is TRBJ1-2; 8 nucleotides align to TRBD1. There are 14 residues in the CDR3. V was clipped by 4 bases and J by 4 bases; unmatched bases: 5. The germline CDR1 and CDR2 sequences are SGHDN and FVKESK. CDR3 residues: CASSPRDRIYGYTF. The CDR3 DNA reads TGTGCCAGCAGCCCCCGGGACAGGATCTATGGCTACACCTTC.

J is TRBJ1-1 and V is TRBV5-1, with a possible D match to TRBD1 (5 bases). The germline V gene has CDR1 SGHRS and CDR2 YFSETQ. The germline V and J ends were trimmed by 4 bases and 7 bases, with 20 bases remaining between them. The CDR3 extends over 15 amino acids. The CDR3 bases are TGCGCCAGCAGCGGCTCGGGACCGCCGAACGGTGAAGCTTTCTTT. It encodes CASSGSGPPNGEAFF.

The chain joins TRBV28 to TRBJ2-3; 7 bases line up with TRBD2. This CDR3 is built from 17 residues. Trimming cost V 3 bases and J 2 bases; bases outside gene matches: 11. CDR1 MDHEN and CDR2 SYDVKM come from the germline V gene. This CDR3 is CASSFALRLAPTDTQYF. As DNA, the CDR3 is TGTGCCAGCAGTTTTGCCCTAAGACTAGCTCCCACAGATACGCAGTATTTT.

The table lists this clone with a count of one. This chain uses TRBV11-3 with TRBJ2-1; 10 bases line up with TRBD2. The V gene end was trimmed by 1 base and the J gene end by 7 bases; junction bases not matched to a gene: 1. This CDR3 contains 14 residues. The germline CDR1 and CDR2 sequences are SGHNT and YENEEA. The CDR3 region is CASSLVAGGNEQFF. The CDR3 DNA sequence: TGTGCCAGCAGCTTAGTAGCGGGAGGTAATGAGCAGTTCTTC.

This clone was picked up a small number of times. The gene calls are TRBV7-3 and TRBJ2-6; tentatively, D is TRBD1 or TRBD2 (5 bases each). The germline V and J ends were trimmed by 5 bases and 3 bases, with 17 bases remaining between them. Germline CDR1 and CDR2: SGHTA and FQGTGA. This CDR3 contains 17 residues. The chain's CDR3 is CASSHGKGRYGANVLTF. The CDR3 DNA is TGTGCCAGCAGCCACGGGAAGGGGCGGTATGGGGCCAACGTCCTGACTTTC. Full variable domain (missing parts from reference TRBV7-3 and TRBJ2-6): GAGVSQTPSNKVTEKGKYVELRCDPISGHTALYWYRQSLGQGPEFLIYFQGTGAADDSGLPNDRFFAVRPEGSVSTLKIQRTERGDSAVYLCASSHGKGRYGANVLTFGAGSRLTVL.

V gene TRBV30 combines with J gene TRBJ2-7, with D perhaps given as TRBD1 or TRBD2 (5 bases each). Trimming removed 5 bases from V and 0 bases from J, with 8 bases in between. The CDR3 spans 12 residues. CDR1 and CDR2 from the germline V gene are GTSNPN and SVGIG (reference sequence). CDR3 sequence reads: CAWGDDSYEQYF. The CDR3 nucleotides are TGTGCCTGGGGGGACGACTCCTACGAGCAGTACTTC.

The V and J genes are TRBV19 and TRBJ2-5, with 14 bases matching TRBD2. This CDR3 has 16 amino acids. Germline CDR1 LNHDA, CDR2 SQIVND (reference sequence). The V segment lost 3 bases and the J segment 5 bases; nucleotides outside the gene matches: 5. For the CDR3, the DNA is TGTGCCAGTAGTATTGGGACTAGCGGGAGAGGGGAGACCCAGTACTTC. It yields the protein CASSIGTSGRGETQYF.

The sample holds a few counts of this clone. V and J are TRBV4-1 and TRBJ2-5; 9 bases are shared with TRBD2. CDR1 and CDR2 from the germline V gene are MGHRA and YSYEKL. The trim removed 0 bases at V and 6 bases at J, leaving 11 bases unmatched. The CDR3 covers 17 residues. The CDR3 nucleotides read TGCGCCAGCAGCCAAGAAGGAGTGGCGGGGGGGGACCAGACCCAGTACTTC. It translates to CASSQEGVAGGDQTQYF.

Here the CDR3 DNA reads TGCGCCAGCAGCCAAGATAAGGGTCAGCGCAGCACAGATACGCAGTATTTT. As protein: CASSQDKGQRSTDTQYF. The V gene is TRBV4-3, the J gene TRBJ2-3; no clear D. Germline lookup yields CDR1 LGHNA and CDR2 YSLEER. Trimming pared 0 bases from V and 0 bases from J, leaving 13 bases between. This CDR3 region has 17 residues.

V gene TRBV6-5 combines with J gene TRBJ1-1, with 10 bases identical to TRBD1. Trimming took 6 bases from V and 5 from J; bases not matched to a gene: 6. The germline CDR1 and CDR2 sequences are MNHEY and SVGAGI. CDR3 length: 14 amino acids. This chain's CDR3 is CASRSGQGRTEAFF. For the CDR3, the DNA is TGTGCCAGCAGATCGGGACAGGGGAGGACTGAAGCTTTCTTT.

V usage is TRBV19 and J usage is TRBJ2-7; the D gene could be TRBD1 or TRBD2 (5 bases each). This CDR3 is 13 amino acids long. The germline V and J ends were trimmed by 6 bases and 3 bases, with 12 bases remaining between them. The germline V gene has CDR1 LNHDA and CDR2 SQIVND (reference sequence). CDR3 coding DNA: TGTGCCAGTAGGAGGGACGGCTACTACGAGCAGTACTTC. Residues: CASRRDGYYEQYF.

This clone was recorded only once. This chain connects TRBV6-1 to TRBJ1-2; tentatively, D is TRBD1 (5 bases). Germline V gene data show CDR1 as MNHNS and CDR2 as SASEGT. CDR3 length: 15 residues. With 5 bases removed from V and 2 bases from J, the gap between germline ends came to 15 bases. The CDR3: CASSPPWGGNYGYTF. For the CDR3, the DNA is TGTGCCAGCAGTCCTCCATGGGGGGGAAACTATGGCTACACCTTC.

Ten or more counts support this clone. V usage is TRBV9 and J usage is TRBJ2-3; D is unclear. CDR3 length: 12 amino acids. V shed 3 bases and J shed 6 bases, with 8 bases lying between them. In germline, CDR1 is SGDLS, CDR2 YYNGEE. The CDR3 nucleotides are TGTGCCAGCAGCGCGAGCAGCGATACGCAGTATTTT. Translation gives CASSASSDTQYF.

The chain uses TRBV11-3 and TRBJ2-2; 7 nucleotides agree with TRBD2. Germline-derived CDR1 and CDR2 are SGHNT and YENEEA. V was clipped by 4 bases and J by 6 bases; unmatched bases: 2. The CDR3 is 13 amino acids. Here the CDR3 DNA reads TGTGCCAGCAGCTCGCTAGCGGCCGGGGAGCTGTTTTTT. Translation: CASSSLAAGELFF.

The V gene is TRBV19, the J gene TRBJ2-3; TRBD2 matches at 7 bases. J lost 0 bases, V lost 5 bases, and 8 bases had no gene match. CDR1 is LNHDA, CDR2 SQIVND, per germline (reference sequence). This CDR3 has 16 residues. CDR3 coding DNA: TGTGCCAGTAGTCCGAAGACTAGCCCCAGCACAGATACGCAGTATTTT. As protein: CASSPKTSPSTDTQYF.

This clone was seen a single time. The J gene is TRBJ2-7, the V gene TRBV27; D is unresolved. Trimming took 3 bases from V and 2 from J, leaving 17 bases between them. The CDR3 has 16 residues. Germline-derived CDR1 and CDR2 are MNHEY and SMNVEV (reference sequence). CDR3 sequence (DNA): TGTGCCAGCAGTTTCCAAGGGAAGGCGCCTCCCTACGAGCAGTACTTC. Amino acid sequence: CASSFQGKAPPYEQYF.

CDR3 loop: CASSPQGLGWEQYF. Here the CDR3 DNA reads TGTGCCAGCTCACCGCAGGGGCTGGGTTGGGAGCAGTACTTC. V gene TRBV18 combines with J gene TRBJ2-7; D possibly corresponds to TRBD1 (6 bases). The CDR3 consists of 14 residues. V lost 3 bases to trimming and J lost 7 bases, with 16 bases between them. The V gene's germline CDR1 is KGHSH and CDR2 LQKENI.

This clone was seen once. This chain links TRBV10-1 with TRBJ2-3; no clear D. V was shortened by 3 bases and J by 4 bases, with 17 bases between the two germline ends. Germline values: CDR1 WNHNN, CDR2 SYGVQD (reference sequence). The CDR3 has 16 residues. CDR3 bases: TGCGCCAGCAGTGAACTGGGCGTGGGTTACGCAGATACGCAGTATTTT. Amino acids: CASSELGVGYADTQYF.

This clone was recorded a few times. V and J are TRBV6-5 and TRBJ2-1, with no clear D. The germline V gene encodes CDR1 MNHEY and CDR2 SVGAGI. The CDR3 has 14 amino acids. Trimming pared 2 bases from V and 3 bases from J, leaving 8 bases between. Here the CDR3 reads CASSYRTDYNEQFF. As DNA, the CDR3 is TGTGCCAGCAGTTACAGGACCGACTACAATGAGCAGTTCTTC.

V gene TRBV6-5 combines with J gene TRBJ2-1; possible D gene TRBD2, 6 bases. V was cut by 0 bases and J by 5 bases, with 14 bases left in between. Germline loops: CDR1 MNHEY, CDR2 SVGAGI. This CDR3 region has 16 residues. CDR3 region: CASSYSPSARHNEQFF. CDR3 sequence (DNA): TGTGCCAGCAGTTACTCCCCTAGCGCAAGACACAATGAGCAGTTCTTC.

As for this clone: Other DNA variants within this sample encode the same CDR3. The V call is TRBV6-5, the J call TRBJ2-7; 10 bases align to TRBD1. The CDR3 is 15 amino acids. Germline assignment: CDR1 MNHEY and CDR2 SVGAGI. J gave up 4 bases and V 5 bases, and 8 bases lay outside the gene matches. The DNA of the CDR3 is TGTGCCAGCAGTCTGACCGGGACAGGGGTTTACGAGCAGTACTTC. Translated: CASSLTGTGVYEQYF.